This record covers a single TCR beta chain. The table lists this clonotype with many counts. The specificity of this receptor is unknown. There are no base qualities to consult, and no much larger clone falls within one base. The data belong to a study of HIV-infected children after antiretroviral therapy interruption (dated by TCRdb to about 2019). Study-wide context: Eight children, all with CD4+ count above 500 and viral load below 50 copies/ml, were included, of whom four were on planned treatment interruption and four were on continuous treatment. Recorded exposure to EBV and CMV was present in most of the participating children. For the interruption arm, samples were taken at week 0, at week 12, at the end of interruption (week 24 or 48), and roughly 3 years after the study ended. A median age of roughly 9.6 years was recorded in the interruption group, and a median age of roughly 8 years was recorded in the continuous treatment group. For the continuous-treatment arm, samples from the corresponding weeks 0, 48 and 150 were analyzed. Alongside measurements of thymic output, TCR repertoires of children on planned treatment interruption were compared with TCR repertoires of children on continuous antiretroviral treatment. Results and caveats for the whole study, not just this receptor: The low number of patients is a limitation and the data should be interpreted with caution. Minor non-naive CD45RA+ populations such as EMRA or stem memory cells might have been included among the sorted CD45RA+ naive cells. For naive CD4+ repertoires of PTI patients, CDR3 sharing between time points dropped once interruption began, while many sequences were shared between the end of interruption and 3 years later. The naive CD4+ Gini coefficient rose by the end of treatment interruption, suggesting clonal expansion, and returned to baseline by 3 years.

Reading the label with the study, this specimen's treatment or condition is: PENTA 11 planned treatment interruption arm or continuous ART arm. The participants were children from the United Kingdom between 2 and 15 years old who had been on ART with at least three drugs for 24 weeks or longer. Cryopreserved PBMCs containing at least 5 million viable cells were required, and a handful of candidate patients were excluded because of low viable PBMC yield. Using a FACSAria III cell sorter, naive CD4+ CD45RA+ CD45RO- T cells were FACS-sorted out of thawed PBMCs. The sorted cells were fixed, and RNA was then extracted with the RNeasy FFPE kit and afterward with the RNeasy Micro kit. Including the terminal cysteine and phenylalanine, the CDR3 comprises 16 residues. Only the CDR3 region is kept as DNA, spanning 48 bases read in frame from base 1. Trimming leaves V shorter by 4 bases and J shorter by 2 bases, with the junction holding 9 bases beyond the gene matches. CDR1 and CDR2 are drawn from the germline V gene: MNHEY, SVGAGI.

The protocol used for the library was 3' RACE. TCR libraries were generated from RNA by a 3' RACE protocol incorporating unique molecular identifiers so that PCR amplification bias could be corrected. Up to about 12 amplicon libraries were pooled and sequenced on an Illumina MiSeq with v2 2x250 paired-end chemistry. The authors processed their data as follows. Decombinator was used to process the reads, assigning V and J genes and CDR3 and applying barcode-based correction of errors and PCR bias. Repertoires were subsampled to equal depth before Gini coefficient calculation using the R ineq package. GLIPH, Hamming distance and a shared triplet metric were used to assess CDR3 similarity. TCRdb redid the processing of the public reads, applying fastp at Q25 and MiXCR, and retained in-frame beta chains. Here each entry gathers all rows of one CDR3 protein and keeps the most common genes and DNA. The V and J calls follow TCRdb's processing rather than the paper's. In all, the sample holds some 90,000 distinct CDR3 sequences, and 5.5% to 8.5% of those were seen once. The top ten clonotypes cover approximately 1.2% of the sample.

Sequencing was performed on CD45RA+ CD4+ T cells from PBMCs, pooled from several time points, taken from a donor given antiretroviral therapy, either interrupted or continuous. The label giving this sample's cell subset or site can be read as: naive CD4+ CD45RA+ CD45RO- T cells. This receptor chain uses TRBV6-5 and TRBJ1-1, with 8 bases aligning to TRBD1. This sequence was found in a pool of human donors with HIV. In nucleotides, the sequence is TGTGCCAGCAGTTTAGACAGGGGTGTCGGAAACACTGAAGCTTTCTTT. This is translated as CASSLDRGVGNTEAFF.